Described below is a single TCR beta chain sequence and its context. What this receptor recognizes is not known. Per-nucleotide qualities are absent, and no much larger clonotype sits a single base away. This entry comes from a study of control samples from healthy donors and cancer patients (TCRdb year 2020). The V end loses 0 bases and the J end loses 2 bases, and a stretch of 5 bases separates them. Sequences LGHNA (CDR1) and YNFKEQ (CDR2) are obtained from the germline V gene. The CDR3, from cysteine to phenylalanine, totals 13 residues. Kept here is only the CDR3 DNA, which spans 39 bases and is read in frame from base 1. The library was produced with the immunoSEQ multiplex PCR assay. The clones in this table, taken by TCRdb from immuneACCESS, are in-frame only. Not every clone is retained; where verified, under half of the shortfall comes from an unresolved V gene, and the cause of the rest is unknown. The sample table shows some 140,000 clones, and roughly 92% are seen once. The top ten clonotypes cover around 11% of the sample.

This sequence originates from a man aged 30-40 years in good health. Recombination joined TRBV4-2 with TRBJ2-7; there is no confident call for the D gene. The specimen was blood. The CDR3 region reads CASSQESAYEQYF. The base sequence is TGTGCCAGCAGCCAAGAGTCTGCCTACGAGCAGTACTTC.